One T cell receptor (beta chain) is described in this entry. Its specificity is unknown. The source of the sample is a study of Graves' ophthalmopathy and Graves' hyperthyroidism. As the template, RNA transcripts were used to amplify TCR beta CDR3 regions. The authors performed first-round RT-PCR with HTBI primers and then a second-round multiplex PCR. MiXCR was run by TCRdb on the multiplex PCR reads, yielding one entry per CDR3 protein. This table holds roughly 410,000 distinct CDR3 sequences, 15% found once. This CDR3 has 12 residues. Germline CDR1 and CDR2: DFQATT and SNEGSKA (reference sequence). V was cut by 8 bases and J by 2 bases, with 12 bases left in between. General study points: The blood repertoire also included most expanded thyroid clonotypes above 0.001 frequency. For predicting ophthalmopathy progression, the model had 70.59% sensitivity and 72.22% specificity.

The origin of this receptor is a woman between 18 and 29 years old with stable Graves' hyperthyroidism. The rearrangement joins TRBV20-1 to TRBJ1-1; no firm D call. The specimen sequenced was peripheral blood. Here the CDR3 DNA reads TGCAGTATTTACACACCTAACACTGAAGCTTTCTTT. It translates to CSIYTPNTEAFF.